These 27 T cell receptor beta chains share one sample of origin, sequenced in a study of T cell responses to AZD1222 COVID-19 vaccine. TCRdb's copy holds only in-frame clones and misses some; the assay was immunoSEQ multiplex PCR. The sample includes 130,000 to 150,000 clones, 85% to 95% of them seen just once. Sample: peripheral blood, taken on day 0 of AZD1222 vaccination. These receptors all stem from an adult in good health.

This clone appeared once. The chain is built from TRBV7-9 and TRBJ1-1, with D tentatively TRBD1 (6 bases). V was pared by 0 bases and J by 1 base, with 9 bases between. The CDR3 is 15 residues long. CDR1 SEHNR and CDR2 FQNEAQ come from the germline V gene (reference sequence). This CDR3 reads CASSLAGTSNTEAFF. CDR3 bases: TGTGCCAGCAGCTTAGCCGGGACATCGAACACTGAAGCTTTCTTT. Using reference TRBV7-9 and TRBJ1-1 for the parts outside the CDR3, the full variable domain is DTGVSQNPRHKITKRGQNVTFRCDPISEHNRLYWYRQTLGQGPEFLTYFQNEAQLEKSRLLSDRFSAERPKGSFSTLEIQRTEQGDSAMYLCASSLAGTSNTEAFFGQGTRLTVV.

The table lists this clone with a count of one. The rearrangement joins TRBV5-4 to TRBJ2-7; D gene unclear. The germline gives CDR1 SGHNT, CDR2 YYREEE (reference sequence). CDR3 size: 12 residues. V gave up 1 base and J gave up 2 bases, with 4 bases separating them. The CDR3 DNA follows: TGTGCCAGCAGCTTGAGGACCTACGAGCAGTACTTC. This sequence encodes CASSLRTYEQYF.

The chain couples TRBV2 to TRBJ2-5, with a tentative D call TRBD1 (6 bases). The ends were cut back, 3 bases at V and 2 bases at J, with 19 bases in the middle. The V gene's germline CDR1 is SNHLY and CDR2 FYNNEI. The CDR3 is 17 amino acids. The CDR3 sequence is CASSDSGNEGGQETQYF. DNA for the CDR3: TGTGCCAGCAGTGACTCAGGAAACGAAGGGGGACAAGAGACCCAGTACTTC.

The chain combines TRBV7-9 with TRBJ2-7, with D tentatively TRBD1 (6 bases). Germline values: CDR1 SEHNR, CDR2 FQNEAQ (reference sequence). Trimming removed 1 base at V and 2 bases at J, with 9 bases between. This CDR3 comprises 14 residues. CDR3 nucleotide sequence: TGTGCCAGCAGCTTAGGACGGGACACCTACGAGCAGTACTTC. This sequence encodes CASSLGRDTYEQYF.

The chain joins TRBV18 to TRBJ2-1, with TRBD1 matching over 7 bases. This CDR3 region has 13 residues. V shed 4 bases and J 6 bases; nucleotides not matched to a gene: 3. Looked up from germline, CDR1 is KGHSH and CDR2 is LQKENI. CDR3 nucleotide sequence: TGTGCCAGCTCACTTGGACAGGCCAATGAGCAGTTCTTC. Translating gives CASSLGQANEQFF.

V is TRBV5-6 and J is TRBJ2-7, with a weak D call TRBD2 (5 bases). The germline V gene encodes CDR1 SGHDT and CDR2 YYEEEE. CDR3 length: 13 residues. The ends were cut back, 2 bases at V and 5 bases at J, with 11 bases in the middle. The CDR3 DNA follows: TGTGCCAGCAGCTTACTAGACACCCACGAGCAGTACTTC. This gives the protein CASSLLDTHEQYF. The full variable domain, its missing parts supplied by reference TRBV5-6 and TRBJ2-7, is DAGVTQSPTHLIKTRGQQVTLRCSPKSGHDTVSWYQQALGQGPQFIFQYYEEEERQRGNFPDRFSGHQFPNYSSELNVNALLLGDSALYLCASSLLDTHEQYFGPGTRLTVT.

V is TRBV2 and J is TRBJ2-7; TRBD2 matches 7 bases. The germline V gene has CDR1 SNHLY and CDR2 FYNNEI. The CDR3 loop spans 13 amino acids. Trimming removed 6 bases from V and 3 bases from J; junction bases left unmatched: 5. The CDR3 bases are TGTGCCAGCAGCCCCGGGGGGAACTACGAGCAGTACTTC. This gives the protein CASSPGGNYEQYF.

This chain connects TRBV24-1 to TRBJ2-2, with D unresolved. Looked up from germline, CDR1 is KGHDR and CDR2 is SFDVKD. CDR3 size: 14 residues. Trimming pared 4 bases from V and 3 bases from J, leaving 8 bases between. The CDR3 is CATSESEDTGELFF. In DNA form, the CDR3 reads TGTGCCACCAGTGAAAGTGAGGACACCGGGGAGCTGTTTTTT.

This clone appeared a single time. The rearrangement links TRBV15 to TRBJ1-5; D is unresolved. The CDR3 runs 14 residues. V gave up 0 bases and J gave up 0 bases, with 3 bases separating them. Germline CDR1 is LNHNV and CDR2 is YYDKDF (reference sequence). This chain's CDR3 is CATSRENSNQPQHF. Written as DNA, the CDR3 is TGTGCCACCAGCAGAGAGAATAGCAATCAGCCCCAGCATTTT.

The chain recombines TRBV6-5 with TRBJ1-5, with D perhaps matching TRBD1 (6 bases). V was trimmed by 5 bases and J by 0 bases, leaving 11 bases between them. This CDR3 region has 15 residues. Germline CDR1 MNHEY, CDR2 SVGAGI. CDR3 bases: TGTGCCAGCAGTCCTCACAGGGTTAGCAATCAGCCCCAGCATTTT. Its translation: CASSPHRVSNQPQHF.

V is TRBV5-1 and J is TRBJ1-6; D ambiguous. This CDR3 is 15 amino acids long. The V and J ends lost 2 bases and 5 bases respectively, with 11 bases between them. Per the germline V gene, CDR1 is SGHRS and CDR2 is YFSETQ. CDR3 region: CASSFTVGNNSPLHF. The DNA for the CDR3 is TGCGCCAGCAGCTTTACGGTTGGAAATAATTCACCCCTCCACTTT.

The chain is built from TRBV19 and TRBJ2-2; TRBD1 might be the D (5 bases). The CDR3 is 15 amino acids. The V and J ends lost 2 bases and 1 base respectively, with 8 bases between them. Germline-derived CDR1 and CDR2 are LNHDA and SQIVND (reference sequence). This CDR3 is CASSISGQNTGELFF. CDR3 coding DNA: TGTGCCAGTAGTATAAGTGGACAGAACACCGGGGAGCTGTTTTTT.

CDR3 coding DNA: TGTGCCAGCAACCTTGCTTTCCCCTCGAGGACTGAAGCTTTCTTT. Translated, it gives CASNLAFPSRTEAFF. The genes are TRBV11-1 and TRBJ1-1; D call uncertain. There are 15 residues in the CDR3. Trimming shortened V by 7 bases and J by 5 bases, and 20 bases separated the two germline ends. Germline CDR1 is SGHAT and CDR2 is FQDESV (reference sequence).

The genes are TRBV2 and TRBJ1-2, with a possible D match to TRBD1 (6 bases). V gave up 2 bases and J gave up 5 bases, with 12 bases separating them. Germline V gene sequence: CDR1 SNHLY, CDR2 FYNNEI. This CDR3 is built from 14 residues. For the CDR3, the DNA is TGTGCCAGCAGTGAAAACAGGGAGGGGTATGGCTACACCTTC. Translation: CASSENREGYGYTF.

The chain carries TRBV6-4 and TRBJ2-3, with D unclear. This CDR3 is 13 amino acids long. CDR1 MRHNA and CDR2 SNTAGT come from the germline V gene. V dropped 3 bases and J dropped 5 bases, with 9 bases sitting between them. The CDR3 sequence: CASSEEHRDTQYF. The CDR3 bases are TGTGCCAGCAGTGAGGAGCACAGAGATACGCAGTATTTT.

The CDR3 DNA reads as TGTGCCAGCAGCTTAGGGGGGCCACAAGGGTCACCCCTCCACTTT. It specifies CASSLGGPQGSPLHF. The chain joins TRBV11-2 to TRBJ1-6, with D possibly being TRBD1 (6 bases). The CDR3 runs to 15 residues. V shed 1 base and J shed 10 bases, with 14 bases lying between them. In germline, CDR1 is SGHAT, CDR2 FQNNGV.

This clone showed up just a few times. The chain links TRBV7-8 to TRBJ2-1, with D possibly TRBD1 on 5 matching bases. Germline CDR1 and CDR2: SGHVS and FQNEAQ. Trimming cost V 6 bases and J 0 bases, with 12 bases left between them. This CDR3 contains 15 residues. CDR3 region: CASSRGIDSYNEQFF. The CDR3 region has the DNA TGTGCCAGCAGTAGGGGCATTGACTCCTACAATGAGCAGTTCTTC. The variable domain in full, with the rest retrieved from reference TRBV7-8 and TRBJ2-1, is GAGVSQSPRYKVAKRGQDVALRCDPISGHVSLFWYQQALGQGPEFLTYFQNEAQLDKSGLPSDRFFAERPEGSVSTLKIQRTQQEDSAVYLCASSRGIDSYNEQFFGPGTRLTVL.

The V and J genes are TRBV30 and TRBJ1-1, with D possibly TRBD1 on 5 matching bases. The length of the CDR3 is 12 residues. V lost 8 bases, J lost 3 bases, and 13 bases lay in between. CDR1 GTSNPN and CDR2 SVGIG come from the germline V gene (reference sequence). CDR3 DNA sequence: TGTGCCGGGGACGAGCAGTACACTGAAGCTTTCTTT. Its translation is CAGDEQYTEAFF.

To note about this clone: The same CDR3 is also encoded by other DNA sequences in this sample. This sequence joins TRBV3-1 (or the pseudogene TRBV3-2) and TRBJ1-1; a weak D match, TRBD1 (6 bases). The CDR3 spans 13 residues. CDR1 LGHDT and CDR2 YNNKEL come from the germline V gene (reference sequence). V gave up 4 bases and J gave up 0 bases, with 6 bases separating them. CDR3 sequence: CASSPGVNTEAFF. The DNA for the CDR3 is TGTGCCAGCAGCCCAGGGGTGAACACTGAAGCTTTCTTT.

Here the CDR3 reads CASSWTSGGVLQGETQYF. The CDR3 nucleotides are TGTGCCAGCAGCTGGACTAGCGGGGGGGTCCTCCAAGGGGAGACCCAGTACTTC. The genes are TRBV13 and TRBJ2-5; 15 positions match TRBD2. Looked up from germline, CDR1 is PRHDT and CDR2 is FYEKMQ (reference sequence). This CDR3 comprises 18 residues. Unmatched junction bases numbered 11, after V lost 4 bases and J lost 5 bases.

This clone was seen only once. The rearrangement uses TRBV10-2 and TRBJ1-2; D unresolved. This CDR3 has 15 residues. The germline gives CDR1 WSHSY, CDR2 SAAADI. The V gene lost 3 bases and the J gene lost 0 bases, with 11 bases spanning the gap. As DNA, the CDR3 is TGCGCCAGCAGTGAATGGGCCAGGACTAACTATGGCTACACCTTC. Amino acid sequence: CASSEWARTNYGYTF.

The CDR3 is CASSLQTPGAPPYEQYF. Here the CDR3 DNA reads TGTGCCAGCAGCCTTCAAACCCCAGGGGCCCCACCTTACGAGCAGTACTTC. This chain joins TRBV7-6 and TRBJ2-7; maybe TRBD1 (6 bases). Germline assignment: CDR1 SGHVS and CDR2 FNYEAQ. The CDR3 spans 17 residues. V was pared by 5 bases and J by 4 bases, with 24 bases between.

The chain combines TRBV11-1 with TRBJ2-3; 8 nucleotides align to TRBD2. V was pared by 6 bases and J by 4 bases, with 6 bases of the junction left unmatched. The CDR3 consists of 14 residues. CDR1 and CDR2 (germline): SGHAT, FQDESV (reference sequence). CDR3 amino acids: CASRAGVESDTQYF. CDR3 DNA: TGTGCCAGCAGAGCGGGAGTTGAATCAGATACGCAGTATTTT.

This clone was recorded once. This chain uses TRBV4-1 with TRBJ1-1; 10 bases match TRBD1. The germline V gene encodes CDR1 MGHRA and CDR2 YSYEKL. The CDR3 consists of 15 residues. V shed 2 bases and J 6 bases; nucleotides not matched to a gene: 6. CDR3 nucleotide sequence: TGCGCCAGCAGCCAACCTGACAGGGGGCTCGCTGAAGCTTTCTTT. Translated, it gives CASSQPDRGLAEAFF.

The rearrangement links TRBV2 to TRBJ2-3; weak D call: TRBD2 (6 bases). V lost 3 bases and J 5 bases, leaving 12 bases between the germline ends. The germline CDR1 and CDR2 sequences are SNHLY and FYNNEI. The CDR3 has 14 amino acids. The DNA for the CDR3 is TGTGCCAGCAGTGAGTGGCGGGACGGAGATACGCAGTATTTT. Translation gives CASSEWRDGDTQYF. The variable domain in full, completed from reference TRBV2 and TRBJ2-3, reads EPEVTQTPSHQVTQMGQEVILRCVPISNHLYFYWYRQILGQKVEFLVSFYNNEISEKSEIFDDQFSVERPDGSNFTLKIRSTKLEDSAMYFCASSEWRDGDTQYFGPGTRLTVL.

The gene calls are TRBV3-1 (or the pseudogene TRBV3-2) and TRBJ1-5; possibly TRBD1 for D (6 bases). CDR1 and CDR2 (germline): LGHDT, YNNKEL (reference sequence). This CDR3 has 14 residues. V was shortened by 4 bases and J by 7 bases, with 14 bases between the two germline ends. The CDR3: CASSRSGDLQPQHF. Written as DNA, the CDR3 is TGTGCCAGCAGCCGTTCAGGGGATTTGCAGCCCCAGCATTTT.

V usage is TRBV25-1 and J usage is TRBJ2-1, with 9 bases that match TRBD2. V lost 7 bases, J lost 4 bases, and 8 bases stayed unmatched. The CDR3 contains 15 residues. Germline lookup yields CDR1 MGHDK and CDR2 SYGVNS. The chain's CDR3 is CASIGGRAGYNEQFF. DNA of the CDR3: TGTGCCAGCATCGGCGGGAGGGCCGGGTACAATGAGCAGTTCTTC.